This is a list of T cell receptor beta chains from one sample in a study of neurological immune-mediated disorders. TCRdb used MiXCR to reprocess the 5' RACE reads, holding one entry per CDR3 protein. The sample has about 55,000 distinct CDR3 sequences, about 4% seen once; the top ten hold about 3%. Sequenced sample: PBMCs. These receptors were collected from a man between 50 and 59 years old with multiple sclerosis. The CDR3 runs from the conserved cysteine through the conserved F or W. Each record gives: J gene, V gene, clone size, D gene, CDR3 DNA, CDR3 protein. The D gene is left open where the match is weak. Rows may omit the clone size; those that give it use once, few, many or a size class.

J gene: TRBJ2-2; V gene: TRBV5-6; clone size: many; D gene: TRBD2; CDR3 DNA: TGTGCCAGCAGCTTGGCGGGGCTAGCGGGAAACACCGGGGAGCTGTTTTTT; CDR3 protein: CASSLAGLAGNTGELFF
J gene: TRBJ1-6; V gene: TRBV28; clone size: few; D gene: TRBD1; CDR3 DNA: TGTGCCAGCAAGGTCAGGGGGGGGTCCTATAATTCACCCCTCCACTTT; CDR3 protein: CASKVRGGSYNSPLHF
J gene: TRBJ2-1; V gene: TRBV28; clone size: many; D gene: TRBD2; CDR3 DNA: TGTGCCAGCGGGACTAGCGGGGGGGCCTTTGAGCAGTTCTTC; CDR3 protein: CASGTSGGAFEQFF
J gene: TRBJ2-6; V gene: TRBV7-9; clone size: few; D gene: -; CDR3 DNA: TGTGCCAGCAGCTTCTTCTCTGGGGCCAACGTCCTGACTTTC; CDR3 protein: CASSFFSGANVLTF
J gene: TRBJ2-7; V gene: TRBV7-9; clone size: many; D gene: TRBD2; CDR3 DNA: TGTGCCAGCAGGCCGCCACTAGCGGCCACTGACTACGAGCAGTACTTC; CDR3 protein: CASRPPLAATDYEQYF
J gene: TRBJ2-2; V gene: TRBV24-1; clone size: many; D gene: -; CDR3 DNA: TGTGCCACCAGTGTCAGGACGACCGGGGAGCTGTTTTTT; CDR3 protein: CATSVRTTGELFF
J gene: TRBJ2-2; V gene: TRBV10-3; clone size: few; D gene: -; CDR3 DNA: TGTGCCATCAGTGGGCGTACACCCAACACCGGGGAGCTGTTTTTT; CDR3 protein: CAISGRTPNTGELFF
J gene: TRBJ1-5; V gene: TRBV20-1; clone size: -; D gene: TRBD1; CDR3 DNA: TGCAGTACAGGGGTTCGCAATCTGCCCCAGAATTTT; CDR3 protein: CSTGVRNLPQNF
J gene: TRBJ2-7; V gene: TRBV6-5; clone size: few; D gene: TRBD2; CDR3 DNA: TGTGCCAGCTCCGCTTTAGCGGGAGATGATTACGAGCAGTACTTC; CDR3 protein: CASSALAGDDYEQYF
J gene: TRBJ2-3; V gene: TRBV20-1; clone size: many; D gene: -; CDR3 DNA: TGCAGTGCTACCACGCGTACGCAGTATTTT; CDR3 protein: CSATTRTQYF
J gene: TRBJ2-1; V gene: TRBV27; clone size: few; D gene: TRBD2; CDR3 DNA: TGTGCCAGCAGTTCCGCACTAGCGACAAATGAGCAGTTCTTC; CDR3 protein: CASSSALATNEQFF
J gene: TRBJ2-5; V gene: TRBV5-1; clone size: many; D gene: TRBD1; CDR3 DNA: TGCGCCAGCAGCCCCCAGGCCAGGGGGACCGAGACCCAGTACTTC; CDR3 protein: CASSPQARGTETQYF
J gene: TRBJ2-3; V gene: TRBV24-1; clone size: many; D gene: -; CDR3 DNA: TGTGCCACCAGTGGATCCGGCTCCACAGATACGCAGTATTTT; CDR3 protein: CATSGSGSTDTQYF
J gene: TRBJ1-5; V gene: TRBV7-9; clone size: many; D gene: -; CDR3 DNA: TGTGCCAGCAGCTTAGGGCAGGTCAATCAGCCCCAGCATTTT; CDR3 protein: CASSLGQVNQPQHF
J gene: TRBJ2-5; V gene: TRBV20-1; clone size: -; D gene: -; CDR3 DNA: TGCAGTGCTAGTCGGCGCGGGGTGAGCCAAGAGACCCAGTACTTC; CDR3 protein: CSASRRGVSQETQYF
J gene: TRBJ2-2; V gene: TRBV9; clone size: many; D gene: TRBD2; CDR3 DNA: TGTGCCAGCAGCGTAGGATTTGACGGGGGGACGGCCGGGGAGCTGTTTTTT; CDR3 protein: CASSVGFDGGTAGELFF
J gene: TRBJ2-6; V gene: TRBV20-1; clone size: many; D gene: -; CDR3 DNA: TGCAGTGCTAGAGTTGGGGCGGAGGTCGGCGGGGCCAACGTCCTGACTTTC; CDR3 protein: CSARVGAEVGGANVLTF
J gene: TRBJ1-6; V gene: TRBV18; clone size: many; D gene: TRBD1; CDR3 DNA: TGTGCCAGCTCACCCGGGACAGGGGACTCACCCCTCAACTTT; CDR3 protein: CASSPGTGDSPLNF
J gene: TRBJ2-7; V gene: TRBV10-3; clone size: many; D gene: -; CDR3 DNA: TGTGCCATCAGTGAGTCGATAGAAAGCTCCTACGAGCAGTACTTC; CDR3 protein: CAISESIESSYEQYF
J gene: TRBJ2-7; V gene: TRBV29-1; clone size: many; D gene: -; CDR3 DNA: TGCAGCGTCCTGACAGGCAACTACGAGCAGTACTTC; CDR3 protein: CSVLTGNYEQYF
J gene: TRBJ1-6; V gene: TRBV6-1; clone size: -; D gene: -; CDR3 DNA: TGTGCCAGCAGTGAAGTCTTCGGGGCGAATTCACCCCTCAACTTT; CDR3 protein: CASSEVFGANSPLNF
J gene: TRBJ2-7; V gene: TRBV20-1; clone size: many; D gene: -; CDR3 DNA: TGCAGTGCTAGCCTCCCGGTTACAGGGATCTACGAGCAGTACTTC; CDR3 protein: CSASLPVTGIYEQYF
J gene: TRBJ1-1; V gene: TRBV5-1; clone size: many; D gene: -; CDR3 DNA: TGCGCCAGCAGCTTTAACGGGGGCCTGGAGAACACTGAAGCTTTCTTT; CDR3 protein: CASSFNGGLENTEAFF
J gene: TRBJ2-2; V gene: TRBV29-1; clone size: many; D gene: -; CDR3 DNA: TGCAGCGTTGATACGGGAGTCGTCGACACCGGGGAGCTGTTTTTT; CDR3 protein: CSVDTGVVDTGELFF
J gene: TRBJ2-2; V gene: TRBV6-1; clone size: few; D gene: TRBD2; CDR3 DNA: TGTGCCAGCCGGCTAGCGGGAGCAACCGGGGAGCTGTTTTTT; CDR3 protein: CASRLAGATGELFF
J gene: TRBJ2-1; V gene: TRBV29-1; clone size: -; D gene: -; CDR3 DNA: TGCAGCGTTTTAGACAGCTTAAGCAATGAGCAGTTCTTC; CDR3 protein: CSVLDSLSNEQFF
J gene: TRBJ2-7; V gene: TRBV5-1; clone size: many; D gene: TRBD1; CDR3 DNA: TGCGCCAGCAGGAGGCTTGGGACAGGGGGCGAAGAGCAGTACTTC; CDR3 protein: CASRRLGTGGEEQYF
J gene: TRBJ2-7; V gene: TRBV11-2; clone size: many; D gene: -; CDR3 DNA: TGTGCCAGCAGCTCTTGGGGGAACGAGCAGTACTTC; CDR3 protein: CASSSWGNEQYF
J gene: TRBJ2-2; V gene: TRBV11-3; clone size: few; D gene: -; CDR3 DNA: TGTGCCAGCAGCTTACGTGAAACCGGGGAGCTGTTTTTT; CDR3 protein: CASSLRETGELFF
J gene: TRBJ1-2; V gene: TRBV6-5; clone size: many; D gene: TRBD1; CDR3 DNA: TGTGCCAGCAGACCCCTCCGGGACAGTCTCTATGGCTACACCTTC; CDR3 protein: CASRPLRDSLYGYTF
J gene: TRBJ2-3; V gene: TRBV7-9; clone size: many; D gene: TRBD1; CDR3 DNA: TGTGCCAGCAGCCCAACCACCGGGACAGCGACAGATACGCAGTATTTT; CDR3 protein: CASSPTTGTATDTQYF
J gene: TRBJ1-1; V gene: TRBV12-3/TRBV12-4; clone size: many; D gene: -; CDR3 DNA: TGTGCCAGCAGACTCCGGGGACAGAACACTGAAGCTTTCTTT; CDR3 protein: CASRLRGQNTEAFF
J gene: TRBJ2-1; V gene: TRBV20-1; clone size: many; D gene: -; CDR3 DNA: TGCAGTGCTATCCCAGGGGCCCCCTACAATGAGCAGTTCTTC; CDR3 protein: CSAIPGAPYNEQFF
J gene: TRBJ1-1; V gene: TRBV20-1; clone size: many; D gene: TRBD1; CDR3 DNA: TGCAGTGCTAGCGGGAATCTGAGGACAGGGGATTCGGCTGAAGCTTTCTTT; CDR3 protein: CSASGNLRTGDSAEAFF
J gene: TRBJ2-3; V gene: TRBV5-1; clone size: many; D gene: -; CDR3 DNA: TGCGCCAGCAGCCTAGGGTCCCCTAGCACAGATACGCAGTATTTT; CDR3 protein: CASSLGSPSTDTQYF
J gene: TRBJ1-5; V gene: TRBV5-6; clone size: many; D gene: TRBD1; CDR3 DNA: TGTGCCAGCAGCCTGAACGACAGGGGTAATCAGCCCCAGCATTTT; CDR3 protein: CASSLNDRGNQPQHF
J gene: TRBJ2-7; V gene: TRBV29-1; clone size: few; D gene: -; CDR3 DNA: TGCAGCGTTGTGGGGGGAGGTCTGAGCGAGCAGTACTTC; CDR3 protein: CSVVGGGLSEQYF
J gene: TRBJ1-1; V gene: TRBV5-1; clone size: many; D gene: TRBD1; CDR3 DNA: TGCGCCAGCAGCTCACAGGGGAGTATTCCTGAAGCTTTCTTT; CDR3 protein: CASSSQGSIPEAFF
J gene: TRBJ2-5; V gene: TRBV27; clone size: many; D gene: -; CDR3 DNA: TGTGCCAGCAGTCTCGGGAATACCGCAGAGACCCAGTACTTC; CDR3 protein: CASSLGNTAETQYF
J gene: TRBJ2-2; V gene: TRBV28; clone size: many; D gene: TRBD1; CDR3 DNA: TGTGCCAGCAGTTTCTTGAGAGACAGGGGTTCTTTAGACACCGGGGAGCTGTTTTTT; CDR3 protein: CASSFLRDRGSLDTGELFF
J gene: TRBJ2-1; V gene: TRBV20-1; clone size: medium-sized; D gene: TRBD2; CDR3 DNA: TGCAGTGCTAGCGGGAGGGCCTCAGGCCCCAATGAGCAGTTCTTC; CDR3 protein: CSASGRASGPNEQFF
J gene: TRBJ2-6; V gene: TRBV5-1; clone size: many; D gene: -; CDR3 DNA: TGCGCCAGCAGCCAACAGGGTGTCGGCGGGGCCAACGTCCTGACTTTC; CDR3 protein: CASSQQGVGGANVLTF
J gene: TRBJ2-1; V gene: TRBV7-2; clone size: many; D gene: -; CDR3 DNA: TGTGCCAGCAGCTTATCCAGGCGACAAGGGCAGTTCTTC; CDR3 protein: CASSLSRRQGQFF
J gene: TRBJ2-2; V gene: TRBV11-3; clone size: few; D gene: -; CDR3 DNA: TGTGCCAGCAGCTCTAACCCGGATAGCGGCTACACCGGGGAGCTGTTTTTT; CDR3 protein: CASSSNPDSGYTGELFF
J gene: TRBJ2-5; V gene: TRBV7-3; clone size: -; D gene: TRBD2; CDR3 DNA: TGTGCCAGCAGCCCCGGACTACTAGCGGTTCAAGAGACCCAGTACTTC; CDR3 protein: CASSPGLLAVQETQYF
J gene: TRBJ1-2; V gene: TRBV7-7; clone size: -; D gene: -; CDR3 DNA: TGTGCTAGCAGCTTAGCCTGGGGGCTAACCGATCCTCTGAGTGGCTACACCTTC; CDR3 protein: CASSLAWGLTDPLSGYTF